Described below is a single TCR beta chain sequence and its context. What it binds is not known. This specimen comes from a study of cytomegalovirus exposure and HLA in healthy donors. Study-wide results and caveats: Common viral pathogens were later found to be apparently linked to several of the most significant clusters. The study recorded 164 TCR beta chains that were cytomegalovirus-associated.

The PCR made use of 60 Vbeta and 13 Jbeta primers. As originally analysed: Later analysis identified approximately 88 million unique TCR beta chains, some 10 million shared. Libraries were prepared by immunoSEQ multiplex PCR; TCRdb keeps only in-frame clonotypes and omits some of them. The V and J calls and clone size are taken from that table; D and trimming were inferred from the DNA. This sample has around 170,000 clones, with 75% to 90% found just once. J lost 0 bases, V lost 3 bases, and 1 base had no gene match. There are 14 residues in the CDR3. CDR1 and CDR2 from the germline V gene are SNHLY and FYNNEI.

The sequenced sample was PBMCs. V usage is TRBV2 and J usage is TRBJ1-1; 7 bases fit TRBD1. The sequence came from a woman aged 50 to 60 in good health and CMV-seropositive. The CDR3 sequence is CASSETGLNTEAFF. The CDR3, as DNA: TGTGCCAGCAGTGAGACAGGGCTGAACACTGAAGCTTTCTTT.